These T cell receptor beta chains were read from a single sample in a study of cytomegalovirus exposure and HLA in healthy donors. TCRdb keeps only in-frame clones here, not all; method: immunoSEQ multiplex PCR. Here the sample spans 130,000 or so clones, about 83% being singletons. Sample: PBMCs. Receptors originate from a woman younger than 45 in good health and CMV-seronegative. Each CDR3 is given with its conserved first and last residue. D genes are given only for firm matches. Clone size is not always given. Where it is, it says once, few, many or a class for expanded clones.

D: TRBD2; length: 16; J: TRBJ2-3; V: TRBV5-1; size: -; DNA: TGCGCCAGCAGCTTGGCCCCTAGCGGGGGCTCAGATACGCAGTATTTT; CDR3: CASSLAPSGGSDTQYF
D: TRBD1; length: 15; J: TRBJ2-2; V: TRBV9; size: -; DNA: TGTGCCAGCAGCCTGGACAGGGGCAACACCGGGGAGCTGTTTTTT; CDR3: CASSLDRGNTGELFF
D: TRBD1; length: 17; J: TRBJ1-1; V: TRBV2; size: -; DNA: TGTGCCAGCAGTCAGCCTGACAGGGGGATTATGAACACTGAAGCTTTCTTT; CDR3: CASSQPDRGIMNTEAFF
D: -; length: 15; J: TRBJ1-5; V: TRBV6-1; size: -; DNA: TGTGCCAGCAGTGATTGGCCAAATAGCAATCAGCCCCAGCATTTT; CDR3: CASSDWPNSNQPQHF
D: TRBD1; length: 14; J: TRBJ1-2; V: TRBV19; size: -; DNA: TGTGCCAGTAGTATGGTAGTGGGGACAGCCCTCTACACCTTC; CDR3: CASSMVVGTALYTF
D: -; length: 14; J: TRBJ2-7; V: TRBV19; size: -; DNA: TGTGCCAGTAGTACTGACATCGACTCCTACGAGCAGTACTTC; CDR3: CASSTDIDSYEQYF
D: TRBD2; length: 19; J: TRBJ2-1; V: TRBV4-2; size: -; DNA: TGTGCCAGCAGCCAAGCTGCGGGACTAGCGGGGCAAAACTACAATGAGCAGTTCTTC; CDR3: CASSQAAGLAGQNYNEQFF
D: TRBD1; length: 14; J: TRBJ2-7; V: TRBV7-6; size: few; DNA: TGTGCCAGCAGCGGGGGACAGGTTGGGGTAGGGCAGTACTTC; CDR3: CASSGGQVGVGQYF
D: -; length: 12; J: TRBJ1-2; V: TRBV5-6; size: -; DNA: TGTGCCAGCAGCTACGGAGGTGGTGGCTACACCTTC; CDR3: CASSYGGGGYTF
D: TRBD1; length: 15; J: TRBJ1-5; V: TRBV19; size: -; DNA: TGTGCCAGTACCACGGGACAGTTTAGCAATCAGCCCCAGCATTTT; CDR3: CASTTGQFSNQPQHF
D: -; length: 16; J: TRBJ2-1; V: TRBV4-3; size: -; DNA: TGCGCCAGCAGCCAAGATGCACAGGGCCCCTACAATGAGCAGTTCTTC; CDR3: CASSQDAQGPYNEQFF
D: -; length: 15; J: TRBJ2-7; V: TRBV5-6; size: -; DNA: TGTGCCAGCAGCATCTTACCGGGACAAACCTACGAGCAGTACTTC; CDR3: CASSILPGQTYEQYF
D: -; length: 14; J: TRBJ1-5; V: TRBV19; size: -; DNA: TGTGCCAGTAGTACCAGGGTACCCAATCAGCCCCAGCATTTT; CDR3: CASSTRVPNQPQHF
D: -; length: 19; J: TRBJ2-7; V: TRBV14; size: -; DNA: TGTGCCAGCAGCCACCACAGGGGGGGACGGATAGGACGCTCCTACGAGCAGTACTTC; CDR3: CASSHHRGGRIGRSYEQYF
D: -; length: 18; J: TRBJ1-2; V: TRBV11-3; size: -; DNA: TGTGCCAGCAGCTTAGCAGGGGCTTCCCGGGGTCATGACTATGGCTACACCTTC; CDR3: CASSLAGASRGHDYGYTF
D: -; length: 15; J: TRBJ1-3; V: TRBV19; size: -; DNA: TGTGCCAGTAGTATAGAGAGCTTCTCTGGAAACACCATATATTTT; CDR3: CASSIESFSGNTIYF
D: -; length: 17; J: TRBJ1-1; V: TRBV7-2; size: -; DNA: TGTGCCAGCAGCTTAGCCACAGCATGGCCCATGAACACTGAAGCTTTCTTT; CDR3: CASSLATAWPMNTEAFF
D: -; length: 15; J: TRBJ2-2; V: TRBV19; size: -; DNA: TGTGCCAGTAGCTCGGGTCCCTCTAACACCGGGGAGCTGTTTTTT; CDR3: CASSSGPSNTGELFF